The T cell receptor beta chain under discussion was sequenced for a study of esophageal squamous cell carcinoma under preoperative chemotherapy. Whole-study context: Both tumor-infiltrating lymphocytes and peripheral blood T cells had their TCR repertoires profiled.

The CDR3 has 15 residues. From germline, CDR1 is SGHAT and CDR2 FQNNGV. Trimming took 4 bases from V and 10 from J; bases not matched to a gene: 12. TCRdb re-called the PCR reads with MiXCR, one entry per CDR3 protein. The data hold around 30,000 distinct CDR3 sequences, with around 49% observed a single time. Described time point: after preoperative PTX-NDP chemotherapy. Before surgery, patients were given preoperative paclitaxel-nedaplatin chemotherapy. The TCR originated in a human donor with esophageal squamous cell carcinoma. The donor label of this sample is uncertain. The material was obtained from a patient given preoperative chemotherapy. This chain uses TRBV11-2 with TRBJ2-4, with 8 bases fitting TRBD1. The CDR3 loop is CASSSGQGEQEIQYF. The CDR3 DNA follows: TGTGCCAGCAGCTCCGGACAGGGTGAGCAAGAGATTCAGTACTTC.